The rows below give T cell receptor beta chains drawn from one sample of a study of cytomegalovirus exposure and HLA in healthy donors. Profiling relied on immunoSEQ multiplex PCR, and the TCRdb table lists in-frame clones only, not all of them. This sample carries 100,000 to 150,000 clones, 75% to 85% of them seen once, and the ten largest clones take around 1.5%. Sequenced sample: PBMCs. Every receptor here comes from a woman aged 40 to 55 in good health and CMV-seronegative. The CDR3 runs from the conserved cysteine through the conserved F or W. A D gene is named only where the DNA matches it firmly. Clone size, where shown, is once, few, many, or a class for clones that have expanded.

v_call	d_call	j_call	clone_size	cdr3_aa	cdr3_nt
TRBV5-1	NA	TRBJ1-6	NA	CASSLVVDSPLHF	TGCGCCAGCAGCTTGGTCGTCGATTCACCCCTCCACTTT
TRBV7-6	TRBD2	TRBJ2-7	NA	CASSLAQTSASYEQYF	TGTGCCAGCAGCTTAGCGCAAACTAGCGCTTCCTACGAGCAGTACTTC
TRBV28	NA	TRBJ1-1	NA	CASTTGDTEAFF	TGTGCCAGCACCACCGGTGACACTGAAGCTTTCTTT
TRBV28	TRBD1	TRBJ1-2	NA	CASSLSTGQGADYGYTF	TGTGCCAGCAGTTTAAGCACGGGACAGGGGGCTGATTATGGCTACACCTTC
TRBV10-3	TRBD1	TRBJ1-5	NA	CAIQGTGGDQPQHF	TGTGCCATCCAAGGGACAGGGGGCGATCAGCCCCAGCATTTT
TRBV10-3	TRBD1	TRBJ1-2	NA	CAISDPRQGSNYGYTF	TGTGCCATCAGTGACCCGAGACAGGGGTCTAACTATGGCTACACCTTC
TRBV6-1	NA	TRBJ2-5	NA	CASSEARGTRQETQYF	TGTGCCAGCAGTGAAGCGCGAGGGACACGGCAAGAGACCCAGTACTTC
TRBV2	NA	TRBJ1-5	few	CASSVRLQNQPQHF	TGTGCCAGCAGTGTTCGATTGCAGAATCAGCCCCAGCATTTT
TRBV5-1	TRBD2	TRBJ2-1	NA	CASSLGSGGAAEQFF	TGCGCCAGCAGCTTGGGTAGCGGGGGGGCCGCTGAGCAGTTCTTC
TRBV7-3	TRBD1	TRBJ2-1	NA	CASSPYRGGYNEQFF	TGTGCCAGCAGCCCCTACAGGGGTGGTTACAATGAGCAGTTCTTC
TRBV19	TRBD1	TRBJ1-1	NA	CATTNRQGITEAFF	TGTGCCACTACGAATAGACAGGGGATCACTGAAGCTTTCTTT
TRBV5-4	TRBD1	TRBJ1-2	once	CASSLVGTGVYGYTF	TGTGCCAGCAGCTTGGTCGGGACAGGGGTCTATGGCTACACCTTC
TRBV29-1	NA	TRBJ2-5	NA	CSVEGRRLQETQYF	TGCAGCGTTGAAGGTAGAAGACTGCAAGAGACCCAGTACTTC
TRBV2	TRBD2	TRBJ2-7	few	CASKFSGGPYEQYF	TGTGCCAGCAAGTTTAGCGGGGGACCGTACGAGCAGTACTTC
TRBV7-9	TRBD1	TRBJ1-1	NA	CASSLPTGSGTEAFF	TGTGCCAGCAGCCTTCCGACAGGGAGCGGGACTGAAGCTTTCTTT
TRBV4-3	TRBD2	TRBJ2-7	NA	CASSQSGGNSYEQYF	TGCGCCAGCAGCCAGAGCGGGGGCAACTCCTACGAGCAGTACTTC
TRBV5-1	NA	TRBJ1-1	few	CASSLAQAIMNTEAFF	TGCGCCAGCAGCTTGGCACAGGCAATCATGAACACTGAAGCTTTCTTT
TRBV2	NA	TRBJ2-7	NA	CASSKTRTGTYEQYF	TGTGCCAGCAGTAAAACTAGGACGGGTACCTACGAGCAGTACTTC
TRBV2	NA	TRBJ1-1	NA	CASSEETGWGNTEAFF	TGTGCCAGCAGTGAAGAAACAGGGTGGGGGAACACTGAAGCTTTCTTT
TRBV5-1	TRBD2	TRBJ2-1	NA	CASSQLPGGEQFF	TGCGCCAGCAGCCAGCTTCCGGGGGGTGAGCAGTTCTTC
TRBV19	NA	TRBJ1-2	NA	CASSISGGAFDYGYTF	TGTGCCAGTAGTATTTCGGGGGGCGCGTTTGACTATGGCTACACCTTC
TRBV6-5	NA	TRBJ1-5	NA	CASNSGPSNQPQHF	TGTGCCAGCAATAGTGGTCCTAGCAATCAGCCCCAGCATTTT
TRBV5-4	NA	TRBJ1-1	NA	CASSYTLRDTEAFF	TGTGCCAGCAGCTACACCCTCAGGGACACTGAAGCTTTCTTT
TRBV4-2	NA	TRBJ1-5	NA	CASNGPLPVNQPQHF	TGTGCCAGCAATGGTCCACTCCCTGTGAATCAGCCCCAGCATTTT
TRBV14	NA	TRBJ1-1	NA	CASSQVQGTSTEAFF	TGTGCCAGCAGCCAAGTGCAGGGGACTAGTACTGAAGCTTTCTTT
TRBV2	NA	TRBJ2-5	NA	CASTGPQETQYF	TGTGCCAGCACAGGTCCTCAAGAGACCCAGTACTTC
TRBV7-6	TRBD1	TRBJ2-1	NA	CASSLEFGQGRNEQFF	TGTGCCAGCAGCTTAGAGTTCGGACAGGGCAGGAATGAGCAGTTCTTC
TRBV5-6	NA	TRBJ1-1	NA	CASSVGANTEAFF	TGTGCCAGCAGCGTGGGGGCGAACACTGAAGCTTTCTTT
TRBV6-5	NA	TRBJ1-4	NA	CASSYLLDSSIRKLFF	TGTGCCAGCAGTTACCTTCTCGACAGTTCAATCAGAAAACTGTTTTTT
TRBV2	NA	TRBJ2-7	once	CASSRSMAGTYEQYF	TGTGCCAGCAGCCGTAGTATGGCAGGAACCTACGAGCAGTACTTC
TRBV25-1	TRBD2	TRBJ2-1	NA	CASSDSFPERGSYNEQFF	TGTGCCAGCAGTGATTCCTTCCCAGAGCGGGGCTCCTACAATGAGCAGTTCTTC
TRBV14	NA	TRBJ1-3	NA	CASSQVRTGPGSTIYF	TGTGCCAGCAGCCAAGTTAGGACCGGACCGGGGAGCACCATATATTTT
TRBV6-5	NA	TRBJ1-2	NA	CASRGASYGYTF	TGTGCCAGCCGGGGTGCTAGCTATGGCTACACCTTC
TRBV5-1	TRBD2	TRBJ2-7	NA	CASSFALGGGASEQYF	TGCGCCAGCAGCTTTGCTCTGGGCGGGGGTGCCTCCGAGCAGTACTTC
TRBV10-3	NA	TRBJ1-4	once	CATLDSHNEKLFF	TGTGCCACGTTGGACAGCCATAATGAAAAACTGTTTTTT
TRBV15	NA	TRBJ2-5	NA	CATSRELVETQYF	TGTGCCACCAGCAGAGAACTAGTTGAGACCCAGTACTTC
TRBV7-3	NA	TRBJ1-4	NA	CASSLTAINEKLFF	TGTGCCAGCAGCTTAACGGCCATTAATGAAAAACTGTTTTTT
TRBV5-4	TRBD1	TRBJ2-1	NA	CASSRTGVVNNEQFF	TGTGCCAGCAGCCGGACAGGGGTGGTCAACAATGAGCAGTTCTTC
TRBV28	NA	TRBJ2-5	NA	CASSLVGEETQYF	TGTGCCAGCAGTTTGGTAGGGGAAGAGACCCAGTACTTC
TRBV19	NA	TRBJ2-7	few	CASSNKKFYEQYF	TGTGCCAGTAGTAACAAAAAATTCTACGAGCAGTACTTC
TRBV7-6	TRBD1	TRBJ1-6	NA	CASSPWSRGDRGGNSPLHF	TGTGCCAGCAGCCCCTGGTCCCGGGGCGACAGGGGTGGGAATTCACCCCTCCACTTT
TRBV10-2	NA	TRBJ2-3	NA	CAIQRAGADTQYF	TGCGCCATCCAGCGGGCGGGTGCGGATACGCAGTATTTT
TRBV11-2	NA	TRBJ1-2	NA	CASSKPLGGFYGYTF	TGTGCCAGCAGTAAGCCACTCGGAGGCTTCTATGGCTACACCTTC
TRBV7-3	TRBD2	TRBJ2-2	NA	CASSHSGGEDTGELFF	TGTGCCAGCAGTCATAGCGGGGGGGAGGACACCGGGGAGCTGTTTTTT
TRBV30	NA	TRBJ1-2	NA	CAWPKGVGYTF	TGTGCCTGGCCTAAGGGGGTTGGCTACACCTTC
TRBV5-1	TRBD2	TRBJ2-1	NA	CASSSGGGYNEQFF	TGCGCCAGCAGCTCGGGGGGGGGCTACAATGAGCAGTTCTTC
TRBV15	TRBD1	TRBJ2-7	NA	CATREAGGAEQYF	TGTGCCACCAGAGAGGCAGGGGGCGCCGAGCAGTACTTC
TRBV5-1	NA	TRBJ1-1	NA	CASSLANGYSLNTEAFF	TGCGCCAGCAGCTTGGCCAACGGTTACAGCTTGAACACTGAAGCTTTCTTT
TRBV19	NA	TRBJ1-1	NA	CASSISGGRYTEAFF	TGTGCCAGTAGTATCTCGGGGGGCAGGTACACTGAAGCTTTCTTT
TRBV6-5	TRBD1	TRBJ1-5	NA	CASSLDRGDQPQHF	TGTGCCAGCAGTCTGGACAGGGGGGATCAGCCCCAGCATTTT